A selection of T cell receptor beta chains follows, all from one sample in a study of T cells after yellow fever vaccination. TCRdb re-analysed the 5' RACE reads in MiXCR, keeping a single row per CDR3 protein. This sample has hundreds of thousands of distinct CDR3 sequences, with 6.2% found just once. The sequencing used PBMCs, collected 5 days after the yellow fever booster vaccination. The receptor source for this set is a man aged 30 to 39 who received the YFV17D yellow fever vaccine. Each CDR3 is given with its conserved first and last residue. Clone size is not always given. Where it is, it says once, few, many or a class for expanded clones.

j_call clone_size v_call cdr3_aa
TRBJ1-5 many TRBV7-8 CASSHRTGDQPQHF
TRBJ1-1 . TRBV20-1 CSAPGEFGQVGTEAFF
TRBJ2-7 many TRBV7-2 CASSIGTSGRAYEQYF
TRBJ1-4 many TRBV20-1 CSVTTTNEKLFF
TRBJ2-1 many TRBV6-4 CASSDSSGSYNEQFF
TRBJ2-1 . TRBV20-1 CSARNPLVYNEQFF
TRBJ2-1 many TRBV5-1 CASSLELAGLQFF
TRBJ1-2 few TRBV5-1 CASSSATGDYGYTF
TRBJ1-1 . TRBV12-3/TRBV12-4 CASREQGPNTEAFF
TRBJ1-1 . TRBV7-2 CASNQDPGANTEAFF
TRBJ2-7 few TRBV20-1 CSASASGRSYEQYF
TRBJ2-7 many TRBV4-3 CASSPLGTTGEQYF
TRBJ1-2 . TRBV9 CASSVSGTPNYGYTF
TRBJ1-6 few TRBV5-5 CASSLSDQFSPLHF
TRBJ2-7 . TRBV28 CASSLLGGRAKYEQYF
TRBJ2-1 . TRBV11-3 CASSLDDRRAEQFF
TRBJ2-1 many TRBV6-2/TRBV6-3 CASSRVASYNEQFF
TRBJ2-1 few TRBV28 CASSLWFRQGALSGSYEQFF
TRBJ1-2 few TRBV5-1 CASSLRVENYGYTF
TRBJ2-1 few TRBV18 CASSPPWDRGDEQFF
TRBJ1-3 many TRBV7-2 CASSPTGDTIYF
TRBJ2-7 many TRBV12-5 CASGLMGDGSEPYYEQYF
TRBJ2-7 few TRBV6-6 CASSYREAEQYF
TRBJ2-1 many TRBV5-1 CASSLEGGSSYNEQFF
TRBJ2-7 many TRBV6-5 CASKGTGGYEQYF